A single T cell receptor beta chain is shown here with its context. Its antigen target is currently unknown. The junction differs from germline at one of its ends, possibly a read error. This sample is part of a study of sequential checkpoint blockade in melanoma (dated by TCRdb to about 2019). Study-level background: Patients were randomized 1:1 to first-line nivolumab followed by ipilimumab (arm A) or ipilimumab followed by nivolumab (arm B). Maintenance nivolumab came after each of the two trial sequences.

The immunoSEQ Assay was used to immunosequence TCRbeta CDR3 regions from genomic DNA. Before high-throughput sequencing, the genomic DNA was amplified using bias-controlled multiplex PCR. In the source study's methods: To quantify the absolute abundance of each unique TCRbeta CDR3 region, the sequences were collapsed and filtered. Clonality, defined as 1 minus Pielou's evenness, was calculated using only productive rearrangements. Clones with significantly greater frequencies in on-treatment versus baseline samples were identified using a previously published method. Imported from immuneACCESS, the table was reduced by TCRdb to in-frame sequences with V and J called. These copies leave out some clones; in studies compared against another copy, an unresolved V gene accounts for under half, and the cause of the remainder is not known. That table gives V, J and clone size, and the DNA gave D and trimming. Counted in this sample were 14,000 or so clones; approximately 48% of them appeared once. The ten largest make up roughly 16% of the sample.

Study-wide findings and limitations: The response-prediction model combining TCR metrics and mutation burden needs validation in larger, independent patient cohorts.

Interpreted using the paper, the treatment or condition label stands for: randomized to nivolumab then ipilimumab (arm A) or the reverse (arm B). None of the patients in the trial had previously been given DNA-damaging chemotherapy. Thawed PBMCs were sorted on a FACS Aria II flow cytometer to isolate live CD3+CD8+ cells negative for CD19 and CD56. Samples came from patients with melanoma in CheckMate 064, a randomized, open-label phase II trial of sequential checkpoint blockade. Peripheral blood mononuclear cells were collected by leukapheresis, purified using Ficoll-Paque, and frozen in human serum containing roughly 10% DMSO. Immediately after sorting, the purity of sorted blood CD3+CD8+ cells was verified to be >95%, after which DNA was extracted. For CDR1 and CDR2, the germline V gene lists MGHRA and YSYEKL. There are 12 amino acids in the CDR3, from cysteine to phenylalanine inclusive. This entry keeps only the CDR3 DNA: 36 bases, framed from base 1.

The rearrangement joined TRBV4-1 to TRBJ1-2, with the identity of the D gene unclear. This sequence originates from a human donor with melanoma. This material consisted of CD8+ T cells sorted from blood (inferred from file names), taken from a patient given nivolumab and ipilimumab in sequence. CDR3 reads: CASSQDFRGYTF. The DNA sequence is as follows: TGTGCCAGCAGCCAAGATTTTCGTGGCTACACCTTC.